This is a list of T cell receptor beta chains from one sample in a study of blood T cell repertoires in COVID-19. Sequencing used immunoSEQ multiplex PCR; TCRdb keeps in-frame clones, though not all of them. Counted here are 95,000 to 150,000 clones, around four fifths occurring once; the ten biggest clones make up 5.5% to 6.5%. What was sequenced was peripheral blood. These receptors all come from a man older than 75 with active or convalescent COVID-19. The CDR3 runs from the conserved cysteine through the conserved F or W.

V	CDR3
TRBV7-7	CVTGGSYEQYF
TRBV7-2	CASSSGTGSRGTQYF
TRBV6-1	CASSEAWDSSTQPQHF
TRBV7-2	CASSLVVGVGQPQHF
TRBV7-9	CASSSRDSYNSPLHF
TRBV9	CASSSGGPGSYEQYF
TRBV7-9	CASSGRDTSGNTIYF
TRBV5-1	CASSLGTSRNTEAFF
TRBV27	CASSSLAGRRYIEAFF
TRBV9	CASSAGTGPSYEQYF
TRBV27	CASSFDGATTQHF
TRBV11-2	CASSLGEGSPLHF
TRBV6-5	CGLARGAVETQYF
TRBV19	CASTGVGGRDYGYTF
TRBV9	CASSVGTSGGAWATGELFF
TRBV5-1	CASSFSGGTQETQYF
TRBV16	CASSRDQTGNTIYF
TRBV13	CASSRTSGGETQYF
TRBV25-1	CASSEWGGEMNTEAFF
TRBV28	CASSSGQRGYNSPLHF
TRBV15	CATSRDPLTSGGAWNEQFF
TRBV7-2	CASSLVGGHSGNTIYF
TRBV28	CASSLRGLNTEAFF
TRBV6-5	CASRGTAPEAFF
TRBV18	CASSPGRPTEAFF